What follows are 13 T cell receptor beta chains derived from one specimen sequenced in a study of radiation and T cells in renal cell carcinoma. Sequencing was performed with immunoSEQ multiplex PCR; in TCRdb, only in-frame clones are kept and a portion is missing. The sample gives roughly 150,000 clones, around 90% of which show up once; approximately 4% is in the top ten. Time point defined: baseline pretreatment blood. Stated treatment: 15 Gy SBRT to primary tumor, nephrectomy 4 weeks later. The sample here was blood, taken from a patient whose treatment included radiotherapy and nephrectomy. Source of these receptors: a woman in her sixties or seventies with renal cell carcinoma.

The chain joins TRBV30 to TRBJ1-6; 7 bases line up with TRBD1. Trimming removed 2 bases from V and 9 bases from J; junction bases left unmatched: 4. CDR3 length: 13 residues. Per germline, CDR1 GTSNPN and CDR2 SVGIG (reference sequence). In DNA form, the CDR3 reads TGTGCCTGGAGTACGTCAGGGGGTTCACCCCTCCACTTT. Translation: CAWSTSGGSPLHF.

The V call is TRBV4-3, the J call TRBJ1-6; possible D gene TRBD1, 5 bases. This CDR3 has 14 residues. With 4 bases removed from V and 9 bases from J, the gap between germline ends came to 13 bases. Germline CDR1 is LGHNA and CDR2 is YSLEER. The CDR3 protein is CASSRWGVGSPLHF. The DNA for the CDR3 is TGCGCCAGCAGCCGCTGGGGGGTCGGTTCACCCCTCCACTTT.

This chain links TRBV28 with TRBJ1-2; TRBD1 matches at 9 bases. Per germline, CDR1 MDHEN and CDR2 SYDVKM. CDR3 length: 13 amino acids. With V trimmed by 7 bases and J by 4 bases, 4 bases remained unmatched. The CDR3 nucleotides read TGTGCCAGCATTCGGACAGGGGTCTATGGCTACACCTTC. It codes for CASIRTGVYGYTF.

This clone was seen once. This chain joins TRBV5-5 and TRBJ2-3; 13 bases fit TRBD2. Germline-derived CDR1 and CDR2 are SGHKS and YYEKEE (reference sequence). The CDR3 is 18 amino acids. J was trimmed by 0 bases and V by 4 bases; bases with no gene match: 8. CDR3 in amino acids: CASSPGLAGATSTDTQYF. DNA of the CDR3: TGTGCCAGCAGCCCCGGACTAGCGGGGGCAACTAGCACAGATACGCAGTATTTT. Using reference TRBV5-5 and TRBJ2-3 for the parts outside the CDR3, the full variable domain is DAGVTQSPTHLIKTRGQQVTLRCSPISGHKSVSWYQQVLGQGPQFIFQYYEKEERGRGNFPDRFSARQFPNYSSELNVNALLLGDSALYLCASSPGLAGATSTDTQYFGPGTRLTVL.

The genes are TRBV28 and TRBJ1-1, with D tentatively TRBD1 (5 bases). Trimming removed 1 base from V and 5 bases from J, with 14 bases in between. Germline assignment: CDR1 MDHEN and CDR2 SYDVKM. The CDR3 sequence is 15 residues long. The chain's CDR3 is CASSLYQGVRTEAFF. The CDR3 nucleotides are TGTGCCAGCAGTTTATACCAGGGAGTTAGAACTGAAGCTTTCTTT.

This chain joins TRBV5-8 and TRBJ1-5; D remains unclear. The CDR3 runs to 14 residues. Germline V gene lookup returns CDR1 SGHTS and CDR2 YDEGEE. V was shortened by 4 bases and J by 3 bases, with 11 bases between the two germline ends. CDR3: CASSQTHHNQPQHF. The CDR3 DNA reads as TGTGCCAGCAGCCAGACACATCACAATCAGCCCCAGCATTTT.

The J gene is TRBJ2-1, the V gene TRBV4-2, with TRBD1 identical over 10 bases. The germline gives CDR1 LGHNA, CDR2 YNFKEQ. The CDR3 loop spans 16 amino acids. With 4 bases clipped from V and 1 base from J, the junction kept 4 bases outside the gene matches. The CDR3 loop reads CASSPRGQGSYNEQFF. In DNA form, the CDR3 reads TGTGCCAGCAGCCCTAGGGGACAGGGGTCCTACAATGAGCAGTTCTTC.

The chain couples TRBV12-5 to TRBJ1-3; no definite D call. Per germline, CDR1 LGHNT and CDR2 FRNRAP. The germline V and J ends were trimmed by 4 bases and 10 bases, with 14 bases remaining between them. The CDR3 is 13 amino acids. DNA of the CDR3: TGTGCTAGTGGTTCCGTGGGAGGGAGGACCATATATTTT. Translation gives CASGSVGGRTIYF.

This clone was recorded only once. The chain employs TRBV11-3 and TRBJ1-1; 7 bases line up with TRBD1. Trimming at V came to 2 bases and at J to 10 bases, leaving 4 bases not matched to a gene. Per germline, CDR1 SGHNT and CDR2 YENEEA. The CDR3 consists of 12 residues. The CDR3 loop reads CASSLIRGGAFF. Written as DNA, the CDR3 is TGTGCCAGCAGCTTAATCAGGGGGGGAGCTTTCTTT.

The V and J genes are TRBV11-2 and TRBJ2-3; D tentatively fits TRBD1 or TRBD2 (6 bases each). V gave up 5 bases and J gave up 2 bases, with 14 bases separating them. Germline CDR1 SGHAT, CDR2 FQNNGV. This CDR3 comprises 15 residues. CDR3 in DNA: TGTGCCAGCAGCGCCGGGGGCCGTAACACAGATACGCAGTATTTT. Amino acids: CASSAGGRNTDTQYF.

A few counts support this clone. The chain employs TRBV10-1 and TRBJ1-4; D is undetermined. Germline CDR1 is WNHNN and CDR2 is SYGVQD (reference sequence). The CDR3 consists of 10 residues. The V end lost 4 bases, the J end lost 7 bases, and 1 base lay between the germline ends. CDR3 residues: CASSGEKLFF. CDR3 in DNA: TGCGCCAGCAGTGGTGAAAAACTGTTTTTT.

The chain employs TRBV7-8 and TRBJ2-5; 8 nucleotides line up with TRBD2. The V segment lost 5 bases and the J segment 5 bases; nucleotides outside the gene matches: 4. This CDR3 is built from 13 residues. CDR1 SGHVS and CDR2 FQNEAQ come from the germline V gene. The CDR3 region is CASSLGLGETQYF. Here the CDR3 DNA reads TGTGCCAGCAGCCTGGGACTAGGGGAGACCCAGTACTTC.

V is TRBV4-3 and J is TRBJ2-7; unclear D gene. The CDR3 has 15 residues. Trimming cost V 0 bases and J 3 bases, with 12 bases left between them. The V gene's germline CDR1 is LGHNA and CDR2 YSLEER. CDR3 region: CASSQDREVRYEQYF. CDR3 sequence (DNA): TGCGCCAGCAGCCAAGATAGGGAAGTTCGCTACGAGCAGTACTTC.